One sample yielded the 23 T cell receptor beta chains listed below, sequenced in a study of T cell responses to AZD1222 COVID-19 vaccine. Method: immunoSEQ multiplex PCR; TCRdb's copy keeps in-frame clones and lacks some. The sample records 90,000 to 110,000 clones, nearly 90% being singletons. The sample in question was peripheral blood, obtained on day 0 of AZD1222 vaccination. The receptors derive from an adult in good health.

This sequence joins TRBV9 and TRBJ1-1, with a possible D match to TRBD1 (5 bases). With 0 bases removed from V and 7 bases from J, the gap between germline ends came to 16 bases. CDR3 length equals 15 residues. CDR1 is SGDLS, CDR2 YYNGEE, per germline. The CDR3 spells CASSVAASGAFEAFF. In DNA form, the CDR3 reads TGTGCCAGCAGCGTAGCAGCGTCTGGGGCATTTGAAGCTTTCTTT. The whole variable domain, filled in from reference TRBV9 and TRBJ1-1, reads DSGVTQTPKHLITATGQRVTLRCSPRSGDLSVYWYQQSLDQGLQFLIQYYNGEERAKGNILERFSAQQFPDLHSELNLSSLELGDSALYFCASSVAASGAFEAFFGQGTRLTVV.

The chain uses TRBV28 and TRBJ1-6; 8 positions agree with TRBD1. Germline V CDR1 and CDR2: MDHEN, SYDVKM. V trimming: 6 bases; J trimming: 5 bases; junction bases outside the gene matches: 6. The CDR3 totals 15 residues. CDR3 DNA: TGTGCCAGCAGGCCATCGACAGGGGATAATTCACCCCTCCACTTT. The encoded protein is CASRPSTGDNSPLHF.

The chain has TRBV4-3 and TRBJ1-2, with D hard to call. The length of the CDR3 is 13 residues. Trimming shortened V by 1 base and J by 4 bases, and 7 bases separated the two germline ends. The germline gives CDR1 LGHNA, CDR2 YSLEER. The CDR3 DNA reads TGCGCCAGCAGCCAAGGGACGTCCTATGGCTACACCTTC. It yields the protein CASSQGTSYGYTF.

The V gene is TRBV5-1, the J gene TRBJ1-5, with 12 bases identical to TRBD1. The CDR3 spans 16 residues. Germline values: CDR1 SGHRS, CDR2 YFSETQ. The ends lost 1 base at V and 5 bases at J; junction bases unmatched: 4. The CDR3 reads CASSLSGQGADQPQHF. In DNA form, the CDR3 reads TGCGCCAGCAGCTTGTCGGGACAGGGGGCCGATCAGCCCCAGCATTTT.

The chain is built from TRBV6-2 or TRBV6-3 and TRBJ1-1; 8 positions agree with TRBD1. Per the germline V gene, CDR1 is MNHEY and CDR2 is SVGEGT. This CDR3 comprises 14 residues. Trimming at V came to 5 bases and at J to 1 base, leaving 3 bases not matched to a gene. This CDR3 reads CASSPGGGNTEAFF. The CDR3 DNA reads TGTGCCAGCAGTCCAGGGGGCGGGAACACTGAAGCTTTCTTT.

In its sample, this clone was seen a few times. This chain links TRBV9 with TRBJ1-3; 9 bases match TRBD1. The CDR3 covers 16 residues. Germline CDR1 reads SGDLS; CDR2 reads YYNGEE. The trim removed 4 bases at V and 0 bases at J, leaving 5 bases unmatched. The CDR3 spells CASSITGGDSGNTIYF. In nucleotides, the CDR3 is TGTGCCAGCAGCATTACAGGGGGCGACTCTGGAAACACCATATATTTT.

The V gene is TRBV7-2, the J gene TRBJ1-6; no clear D. Trimming stripped 5 bases from V and 7 bases from J, with 12 bases between. The CDR3 covers 14 residues. Germline V gene sequence: CDR1 SGHTA, CDR2 FQGNSA. The CDR3, as DNA: TGTGCCAGCAGCGCCCGGGTCGACAATTCACCCCTCCACTTT. This gives the protein CASSARVDNSPLHF.

The chain combines TRBV7-3 with TRBJ2-3, with a weak D call TRBD2 (5 bases). V lost 0 bases to trimming and J lost 1 base, with 11 bases between them. The CDR3 runs 16 residues. In germline, CDR1 is SGHTA, CDR2 FQGTGA. The CDR3 coding sequence is TGTGCCAGCAGCTTAACTCCAGCGCGGGGCACAGATACGCAGTATTTT. Translating it yields CASSLTPARGTDTQYF. Together with reference TRBV7-3 and TRBJ2-3, the CDR3 gives the full variable domain: GAGVSQTPSNKVTEKGKYVELRCDPISGHTALYWYRQSLGQGPEFLIYFQGTGAADDSGLPNDRFFAVRPEGSVSTLKIQRTERGDSAVYLCASSLTPARGTDTQYFGPGTRLTVL.

This chain joins TRBV3-1 (or the pseudogene TRBV3-2) and TRBJ2-3; D is uncertain. CDR1 and CDR2 (germline): LGHDT, YNNKEL (reference sequence). This CDR3 is built from 14 residues. Trimming removed 0 bases from V and 5 bases from J, with 9 bases in between. The CDR3 spells CASSQDSSVDTQYF. CDR3 DNA sequence: TGTGCCAGCAGCCAAGATAGCTCAGTAGATACGCAGTATTTT.

The chain is built from TRBV2 and TRBJ1-5, with 8 bases lining up with TRBD1. There are 15 residues in the CDR3. With 5 bases clipped from V and 0 bases from J, the junction kept 3 bases outside the gene matches. Germline-derived CDR1 and CDR2 are SNHLY and FYNNEI. The CDR3 nucleotides read TGTGCCAGCAGTACCGGGACAGGTAGCAATCAGCCCCAGCATTTT. This sequence encodes CASSTGTGSNQPQHF.

This clone appeared once. J is TRBJ2-2 and V is TRBV7-6; no firm D call. Trimming cost V 1 base and J 8 bases, with 17 bases left between them. This CDR3 is 16 amino acids long. From germline, CDR1 is SGHVS and CDR2 FNYEAQ. CDR3: CASSLEGAPGPGELFF. The DNA for the CDR3 is TGTGCCAGCAGCTTAGAAGGTGCCCCGGGCCCGGGGGAGCTGTTTTTT.

The rearrangement uses TRBV4-2 and TRBJ2-2, with 7 bases matching TRBD2. The CDR3 runs 16 residues. Germline V gene sequence: CDR1 LGHNA, CDR2 YNFKEQ. Unmatched junction bases numbered 5, after V lost 1 base and J lost 3 bases. CDR3 nucleotide sequence: TGTGCCAGCAGCCAAGGCGGGCGGGGGTACACCGGGGAGCTGTTTTTT. Its protein is CASSQGGRGYTGELFF.

This chain uses TRBV18 with TRBJ1-4; D gene uncertain. This CDR3 has 15 residues. V shed 1 base and J shed 6 bases, with 12 bases lying between them. CDR1 KGHSH and CDR2 LQKENI come from the germline V gene. In DNA, the CDR3 is TGTGCCAGCTCACCACGCAGAGGTGGAGATGAAAAACTGTTTTTT. Residues: CASSPRRGGDEKLFF.

This clone was picked up one time. CDR3 loop: CAKTCFQGGGNQPQHF. In DNA form, the CDR3 reads TGTGCGAAGACCTGTTTCCAGGGAGGTGGCAATCAGCCCCAGCATTTT. V and J are TRBV24-1 and TRBJ1-5; D is possibly TRBD1 (5 bases). Looked up from germline, CDR1 is KGHDR and CDR2 is SFDVKD. The CDR3 runs to 16 residues.

This rearrangement joins TRBV24-1 to TRBJ1-1, with D hard to call. Trimming left V 3 bases short and J 11 bases short, with 9 bases between. The CDR3 runs to 11 residues. Germline V CDR1 and CDR2: KGHDR, SFDVKD. CDR3 in amino acids: CATSDEGKAFF. CDR3 DNA sequence: TGTGCCACCAGTGATGAGGGTAAGGCTTTCTTT.

The gene calls are TRBV24-1 and TRBJ1-5; unclear D gene. V dropped 0 bases and J dropped 2 bases, with 4 bases sitting between them. CDR1 is KGHDR, CDR2 SFDVKD, per germline. The CDR3 contains 14 residues. In nucleotides, the CDR3 is TGTGCCACCAGTGATTTGGGGCGCAATCAGCCCCAGCATTTT. Its protein is CATSDLGRNQPQHF.

The J gene is TRBJ1-5, the V gene TRBV24-1; D is unclear. Germline V CDR1 and CDR2: KGHDR, SFDVKD. V was trimmed by 4 bases and J by 2 bases, leaving 11 bases between them. This CDR3 region has 15 residues. The CDR3 bases are TGTGCCACCAGTGACCCCGGGGTGGGCAATCAGCCCCAGCATTTT. Protein: CATSDPGVGNQPQHF.

J is TRBJ1-1 and V is TRBV4-3; D uncertain. This CDR3 is built from 15 residues. Trimming shortened V by 1 base and J by 0 bases, and 9 bases separated the two germline ends. The germline V gene encodes CDR1 LGHNA and CDR2 YSLEER. This CDR3 is CASSQALNMNTEAFF. In DNA, the CDR3 is TGCGCCAGCAGCCAAGCCCTGAACATGAACACTGAAGCTTTCTTT.

This clone was seen just once. This rearrangement joins TRBV19 to TRBJ2-2; 7 bases map to TRBD1. The V gene's germline CDR1 is LNHDA and CDR2 SQIVND (reference sequence). With V trimmed by 3 bases and J by 5 bases, 6 bases remained unmatched. The CDR3 is 15 amino acids. CDR3: CASSMRQGRTGELFF. The CDR3 nucleotides are TGTGCCAGTAGTATGAGACAGGGTAGGACCGGGGAGCTGTTTTTT. The full variable domain, its missing parts supplied by reference TRBV19 and TRBJ2-2, is DGGITQSPKYLFRKEGQNVTLSCEQNLNHDAMYWYRQDPGQGLRLIYYSQIVNDFQKGDIAEGYSVSREKKESFPLTVTSAQKNPTAFYLCASSMRQGRTGELFFGEGSRLTVL.

This clone has a single count. The rearrangement joins TRBV5-1 to TRBJ1-5; D possibly corresponds to TRBD1 (6 bases). Germline CDR1 SGHRS, CDR2 YFSETQ. The CDR3 runs to 14 residues. V dropped 0 bases and J dropped 3 bases, with 7 bases sitting between them. CDR3 sequence (DNA): TGCGCCAGCAGCTTGGGGACAGCCAATCAGCCCCAGCATTTT. This sequence encodes CASSLGTANQPQHF. The full variable domain, its missing parts supplied by reference TRBV5-1 and TRBJ1-5, is KAGVTQTPRYLIKTRGQQVTLSCSPISGHRSVSWYQQTPGQGLQFLFEYFSETQRNKGNFPGRFSGRQFSNSRSEMNVSTLELGDSALYLCASSLGTANQPQHFGDGTRLSIL.

CDR3 sequence: CASSPLDTKNTEAFF. The CDR3 DNA reads TGTGCCAGCTCACCGTTGGACACCAAGAACACTGAAGCTTTCTTT. The rearrangement uses TRBV18 and TRBJ1-1; perhaps TRBD1 as D (5 bases). The CDR3 has 15 residues. V shed 3 bases and J shed 1 base, with 12 bases lying between them. Per the germline V gene, CDR1 is KGHSH and CDR2 is LQKENI.

The genes are TRBV14 and TRBJ1-5; D unresolved. Germline V gene sequence: CDR1 SGHDN, CDR2 FVKESK. The CDR3 has 15 residues. V dropped 1 base and J dropped 4 bases, with 11 bases sitting between them. In nucleotides, the CDR3 is TGTGCCAGCAGCCAAGCACTCGGAGAAAATCAGCCCCAGCATTTT. Its translation is CASSQALGENQPQHF.

This rearrangement joins TRBV6-5 to TRBJ2-1; no reliable D call. The length of the CDR3 is 14 residues. The V end lost 8 bases, the J end lost 5 bases, and 16 bases lay between the germline ends. Germline loops: CDR1 MNHEY, CDR2 SVGAGI. CDR3 in amino acids: CASRDSAVNNEQFF. The CDR3 DNA reads as TGTGCCAGCCGCGATAGTGCGGTTAACAATGAGCAGTTCTTC.